This TCR beta chain was sequenced in a study of cytomegalovirus exposure and HLA in healthy donors. The CDR3 has 16 amino acids. Germline V CDR1 and CDR2: SGHAT, FQNNGV. V lost 0 bases, J lost 7 bases, and 18 bases lay in between. The PCR made use of 60 Vbeta and 13 Jbeta primers. The protocol was immunoSEQ multiplex PCR, while the TCRdb copy is restricted to in-frame clones and leaves out a portion. The table records roughly 180,000 clones, around 80% of them present only once. The sample comprised PBMCs. The rearrangement links TRBV11-2 to TRBJ1-1; no reliable D call. This TCR was recovered from a woman between 35 and 50 years old in good health and CMV-seropositive. This CDR3 reads CASSLDAQAPSGEAFF. The CDR3 nucleotides read TGTGCCAGCAGCTTAGATGCCCAGGCCCCCAGTGGTGAAGCTTTCTTT.